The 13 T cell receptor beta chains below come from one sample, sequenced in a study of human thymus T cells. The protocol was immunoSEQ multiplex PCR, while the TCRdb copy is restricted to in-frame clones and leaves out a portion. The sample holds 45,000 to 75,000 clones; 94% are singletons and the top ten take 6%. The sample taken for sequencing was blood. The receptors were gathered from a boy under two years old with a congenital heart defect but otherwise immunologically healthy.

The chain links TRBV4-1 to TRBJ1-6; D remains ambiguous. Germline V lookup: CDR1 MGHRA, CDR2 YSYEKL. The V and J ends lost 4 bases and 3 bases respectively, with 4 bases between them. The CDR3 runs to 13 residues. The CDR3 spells CASSPGYNSPLHF. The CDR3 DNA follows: TGCGCCAGCAGCCCGGGCTATAATTCACCCCTCCACTTT.

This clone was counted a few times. The CDR3 is CASIPADDGYTF. CDR3 sequence (DNA): TGTGCCAGCATCCCCGCCGATGATGGCTACACCTTC. The chain links TRBV2 to TRBJ1-2, with D unresolved. The V end was cut by 7 bases, the J end by 6 bases, with 12 bases between. From germline, CDR1 is SNHLY and CDR2 FYNNEI. The CDR3 length is 12 residues.

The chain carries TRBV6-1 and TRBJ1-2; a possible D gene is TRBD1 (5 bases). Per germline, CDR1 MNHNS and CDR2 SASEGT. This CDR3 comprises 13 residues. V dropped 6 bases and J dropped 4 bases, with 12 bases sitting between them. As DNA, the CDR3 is TGTGCCAGCAGATTTGACGGGACCTATGGCTACACCTTC. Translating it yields CASRFDGTYGYTF.

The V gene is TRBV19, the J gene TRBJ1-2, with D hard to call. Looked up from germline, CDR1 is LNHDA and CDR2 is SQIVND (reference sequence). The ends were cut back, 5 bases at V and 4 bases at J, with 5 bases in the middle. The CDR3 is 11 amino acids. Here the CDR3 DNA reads TGTGCCAGTAGTCGGGGCTATGGCTACACCTTC. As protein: CASSRGYGYTF.

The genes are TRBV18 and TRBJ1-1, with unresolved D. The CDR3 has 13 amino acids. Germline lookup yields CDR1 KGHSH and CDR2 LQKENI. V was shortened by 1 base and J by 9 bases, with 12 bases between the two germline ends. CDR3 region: CASSPRGSDQAFF. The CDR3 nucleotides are TGTGCCAGCTCACCACGAGGGTCCGATCAAGCTTTCTTT.

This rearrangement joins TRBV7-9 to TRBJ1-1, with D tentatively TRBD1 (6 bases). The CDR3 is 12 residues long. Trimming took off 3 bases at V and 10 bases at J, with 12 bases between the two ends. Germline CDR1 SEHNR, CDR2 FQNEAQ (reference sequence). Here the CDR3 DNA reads TGTGCCAGCAGCTTCGAGGGGGTTTCAGCTTTCTTT. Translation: CASSFEGVSAFF. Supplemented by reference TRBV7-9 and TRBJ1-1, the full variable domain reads DTGVSQNPRHKITKRGQNVTFRCDPISEHNRLYWYRQTLGQGPEFLTYFQNEAQLEKSRLLSDRFSAERPKGSFSTLEIQRTEQGDSAMYLCASSFEGVSAFFGQGTRLTVV.

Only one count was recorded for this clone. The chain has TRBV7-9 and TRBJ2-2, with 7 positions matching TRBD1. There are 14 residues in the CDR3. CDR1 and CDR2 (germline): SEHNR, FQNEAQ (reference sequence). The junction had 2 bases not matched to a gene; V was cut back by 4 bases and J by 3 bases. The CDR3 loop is CASSWTGYTGELFF. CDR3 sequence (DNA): TGTGCCAGCAGCTGGACAGGTTACACCGGGGAGCTGTTTTTT.

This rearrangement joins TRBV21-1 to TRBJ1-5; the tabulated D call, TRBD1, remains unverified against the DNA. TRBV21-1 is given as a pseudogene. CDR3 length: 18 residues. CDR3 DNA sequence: TGTGCCAGCAGCAGGCATGGGACAGGTGATAATAGCAATCAGCCCCAGCATTTT. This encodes CASSRHGTGDNSNQPQHF.

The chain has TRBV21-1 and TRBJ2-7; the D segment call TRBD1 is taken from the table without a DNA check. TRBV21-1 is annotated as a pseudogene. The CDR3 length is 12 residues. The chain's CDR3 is CASRDSSYEQYF. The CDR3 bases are TGTGCCAGCCGGGACAGCTCCTACGAGCAGTACTTC.

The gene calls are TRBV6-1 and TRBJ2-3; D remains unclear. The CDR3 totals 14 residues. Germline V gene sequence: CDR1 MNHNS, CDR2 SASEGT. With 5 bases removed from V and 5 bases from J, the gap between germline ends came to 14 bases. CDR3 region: CASSSRAEEDTQYF. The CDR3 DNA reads TGTGCCAGCAGTTCTAGGGCCGAGGAAGATACGCAGTATTTT.

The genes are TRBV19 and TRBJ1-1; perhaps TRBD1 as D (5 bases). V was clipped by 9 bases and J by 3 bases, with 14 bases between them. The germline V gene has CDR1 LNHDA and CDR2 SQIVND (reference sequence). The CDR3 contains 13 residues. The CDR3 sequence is CASHPGWYTEAFF. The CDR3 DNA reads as TGTGCCAGCCATCCAGGGTGGTACACTGAAGCTTTCTTT.

The CDR3 nucleotides are TGTGCCAGCTCACCACGGGGGGCGCAGGAGACCCAGTACTTC. Amino acid sequence: CASSPRGAQETQYF. V is TRBV18 and J is TRBJ2-5; D is tentatively TRBD1 or TRBD2 (6 bases each). The CDR3 extends over 14 amino acids. Looked up from germline, CDR1 is KGHSH and CDR2 is LQKENI. V lost 1 base, J lost 5 bases, and 11 bases lay in between.

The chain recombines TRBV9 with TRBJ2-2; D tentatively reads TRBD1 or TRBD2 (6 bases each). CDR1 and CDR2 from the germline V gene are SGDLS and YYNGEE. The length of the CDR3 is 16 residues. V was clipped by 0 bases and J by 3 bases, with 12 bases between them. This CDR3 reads CASSVGPGAHTGELFF. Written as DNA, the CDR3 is TGTGCCAGCAGCGTAGGACCGGGGGCCCACACCGGGGAGCTGTTTTTT.